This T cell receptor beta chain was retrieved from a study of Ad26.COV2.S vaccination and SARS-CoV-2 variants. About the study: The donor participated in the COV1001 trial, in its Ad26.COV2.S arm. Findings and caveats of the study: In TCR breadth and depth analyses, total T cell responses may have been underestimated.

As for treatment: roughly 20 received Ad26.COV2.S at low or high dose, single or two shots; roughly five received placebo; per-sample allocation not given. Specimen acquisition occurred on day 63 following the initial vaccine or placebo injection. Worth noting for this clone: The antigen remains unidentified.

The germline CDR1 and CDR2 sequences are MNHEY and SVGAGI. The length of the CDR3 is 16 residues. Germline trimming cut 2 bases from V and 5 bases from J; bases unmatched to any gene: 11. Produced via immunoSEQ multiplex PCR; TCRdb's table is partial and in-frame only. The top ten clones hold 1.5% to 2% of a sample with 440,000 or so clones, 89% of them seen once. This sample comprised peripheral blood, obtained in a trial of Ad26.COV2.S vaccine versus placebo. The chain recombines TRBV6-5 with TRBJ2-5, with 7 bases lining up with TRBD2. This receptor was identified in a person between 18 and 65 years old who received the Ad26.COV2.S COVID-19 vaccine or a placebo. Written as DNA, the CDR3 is TGTGCCAGCAGTTACGTCGGACTAGAAGGAATGGAGACCCAGTACTTC. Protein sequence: CASSYVGLEGMETQYF.